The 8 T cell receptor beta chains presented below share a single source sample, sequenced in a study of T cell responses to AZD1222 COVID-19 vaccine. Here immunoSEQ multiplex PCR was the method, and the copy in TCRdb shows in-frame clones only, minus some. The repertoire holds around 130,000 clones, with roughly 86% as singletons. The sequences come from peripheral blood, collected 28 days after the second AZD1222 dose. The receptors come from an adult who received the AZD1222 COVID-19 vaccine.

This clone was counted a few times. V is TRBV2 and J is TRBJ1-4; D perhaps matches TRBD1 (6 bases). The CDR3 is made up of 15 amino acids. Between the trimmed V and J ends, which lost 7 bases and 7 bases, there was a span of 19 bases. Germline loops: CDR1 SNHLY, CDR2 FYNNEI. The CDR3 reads CASKRGGSPAEKLFF. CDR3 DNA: TGTGCCAGCAAAAGGGGGGGCTCGCCGGCTGAAAAACTGTTTTTT.

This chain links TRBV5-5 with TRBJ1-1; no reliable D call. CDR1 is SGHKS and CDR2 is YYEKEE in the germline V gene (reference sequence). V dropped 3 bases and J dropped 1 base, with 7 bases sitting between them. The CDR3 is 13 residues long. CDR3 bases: TGTGCCAGCAGCTCCCGGGAGAACACTGAAGCTTTCTTT. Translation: CASSSRENTEAFF.

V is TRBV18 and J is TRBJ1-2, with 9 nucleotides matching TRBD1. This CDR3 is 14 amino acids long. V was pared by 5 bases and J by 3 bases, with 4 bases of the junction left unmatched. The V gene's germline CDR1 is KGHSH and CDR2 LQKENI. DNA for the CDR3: TGTGCCAGCTCAACCCGGACAGGGGACTATGGCTACACCTTC. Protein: CASSTRTGDYGYTF.

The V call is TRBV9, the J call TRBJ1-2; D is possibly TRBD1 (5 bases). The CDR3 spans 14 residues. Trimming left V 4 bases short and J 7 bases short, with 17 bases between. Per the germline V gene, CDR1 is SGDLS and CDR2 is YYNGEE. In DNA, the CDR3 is TGTGCCAGCAGCAGTGGGGGATCAAGGGTTGGCTACACCTTC. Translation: CASSSGGSRVGYTF.

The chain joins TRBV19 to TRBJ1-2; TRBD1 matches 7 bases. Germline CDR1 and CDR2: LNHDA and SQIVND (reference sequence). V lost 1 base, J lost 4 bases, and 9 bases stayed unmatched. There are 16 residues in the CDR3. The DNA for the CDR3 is TGTGCCAGTAGTATAGGTAGAGGGGGCTGGTCCTATGGCTACACCTTC. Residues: CASSIGRGGWSYGYTF.

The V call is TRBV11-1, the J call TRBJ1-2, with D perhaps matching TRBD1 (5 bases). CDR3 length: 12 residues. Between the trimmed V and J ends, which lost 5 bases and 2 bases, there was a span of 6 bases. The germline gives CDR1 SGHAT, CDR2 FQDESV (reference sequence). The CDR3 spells CASSGGNYGYTF. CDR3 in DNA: TGTGCCAGCAGCGGGGGGAACTATGGCTACACCTTC.

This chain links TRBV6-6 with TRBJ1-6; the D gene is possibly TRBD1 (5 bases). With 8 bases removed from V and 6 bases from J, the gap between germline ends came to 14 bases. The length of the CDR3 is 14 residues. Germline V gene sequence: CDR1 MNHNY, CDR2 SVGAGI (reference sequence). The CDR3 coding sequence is TGTGCCAGCTCCCCGGGGCTGAGTAATTCACCCCTCCACTTT. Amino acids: CASSPGLSNSPLHF.

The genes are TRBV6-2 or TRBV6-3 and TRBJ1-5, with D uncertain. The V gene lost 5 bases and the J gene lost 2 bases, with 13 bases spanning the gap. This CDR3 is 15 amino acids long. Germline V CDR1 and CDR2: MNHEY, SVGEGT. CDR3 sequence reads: CASSSENGGNQPQHF. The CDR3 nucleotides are TGTGCCAGCAGTAGTGAAAACGGCGGCAATCAGCCCCAGCATTTT.